These T cell receptor beta chains were read from a single sample in a study of shared clonotypes between healthy human individuals. Generated by immunoSEQ multiplex PCR, the TCRdb table keeps only in-frame clones and is missing some. This sample has millions of clones, with about 95% found just once. The sample comprised naive CD8+ T cells sorted from blood. The receptors stem from a man aged 18 to 30 in good health. CDR3s include the opening cysteine and the closing phenylalanine or tryptophan. The order of the fields is D gene, J gene, V gene, CDR3 length, clone size, CDR3 protein, CDR3 DNA. D genes are given only for firm matches. Size values are once, few and many counts, or a class for expanded clones, and some rows have none.

TRBD1 TRBJ2-3 TRBV13 14 . CASSPDRSTDTQYF TGTGCCAGCAGCCCGGACAGGAGCACAGATACGCAGTATTTT
. TRBJ1-2 TRBV6-5 13 . CASSSKGDYGYTF TGTGCCAGCAGTTCTAAAGGGGACTATGGCTACACCTTC
. TRBJ2-2 TRBV5-1 17 . CASSLVADRPNTGELFF TGCGCCAGCAGCTTGGTTGCGGACCGACCGAACACCGGGGAGCTGTTTTTT
TRBD1 TRBJ1-2 TRBV27 13 . CASSPGTVHGYTF TGTGCCAGCAGCCCCGGGACAGTCCATGGCTACACCTTC
. TRBJ1-2 TRBV6-4 16 . CARGRQTVLLNYGYTF TGTGCCAGGGGGAGACAGACAGTCCTTCTTAACTATGGCTACACCTTC
. TRBJ2-1 TRBV28 12 . CASSPYPNEQFF TGTGCCAGCAGTCCCTATCCCAATGAGCAGTTCTTC
. TRBJ1-1 TRBV21-1 23 . CASSKKKGAGGFSEPLLNTEAFF TGTGCCAGCAGCAAAAAAAAGGGCGCAGGGGGCTTCTCGGAACCCCTGCTGAACACTGAAGCTTTCTTT
TRBD1 TRBJ1-1 TRBV7-2 13 . CASSILQGIEAFF TGTGCCAGCAGCATACTACAGGGGATTGAAGCTTTCTTT
TRBD2 TRBJ2-3 TRBV2 17 . CASSEPSGGPSTDTQYF TGTGCCAGCAGTGAGCCTAGCGGGGGGCCTAGCACAGATACGCAGTATTTT
. TRBJ2-5 TRBV30 13 once CAWSSQTGETQYF TGTGCCTGGAGTTCGCAGACGGGAGAGACCCAGTACTTC
TRBD2 TRBJ2-1 TRBV28 14 . CASMLAGADNEQFF TGTGCCAGCATGCTAGCGGGGGCCGACAATGAGCAGTTCTTC
. TRBJ2-7 TRBV19 16 . CASSIGGAGFSYEQYF TGTGCCAGTAGTATAGGAGGGGCAGGCTTCTCCTACGAGCAGTACTTC
TRBD1 TRBJ1-5 TRBV6-5 13 . CASSLDRGQPQHF TGTGCCAGCAGCCTGGACAGGGGACAGCCCCAGCATTTT
. TRBJ2-1 TRBV28 13 . CASSRSLNNEQFF TGTGCCAGCAGCAGGTCCTTAAACAATGAGCAGTTCTTC
. TRBJ2-7 TRBV4-3 13 . CASSQARGYEQYF TGCGCCAGCAGCCAAGCGAGGGGCTACGAGCAGTACTTC
. TRBJ2-4 TRBV6-1 15 . CASSEAAIAKNIQYF TGTGCCAGCAGTGAAGCGGCGATAGCCAAAAACATTCAGTACTTC
. TRBJ2-7 TRBV7-8 14 once CASSSPGDPYEQYF TGTGCCAGCAGCTCTCCGGGGGACCCATACGAGCAGTACTTC
. TRBJ2-2 TRBV7-2 14 . CASSLGLSTGELFF TGTGCCAGCAGCTTGGGCTTGTCCACCGGGGAGCTGTTTTTT
TRBD1 TRBJ2-1 TRBV7-9 14 . CASESDRVYNEQFF TGTGCCAGCGAATCGGACAGGGTTTACAATGAGCAGTTCTTC
. TRBJ1-1 TRBV27 13 . CASRLHLSPEAFF TGTGCCAGCAGACTTCACTTGTCCCCTGAAGCTTTCTTT
TRBD2 TRBJ2-5 TRBV9 18 . CASSGGLAGPGYQETQYF TGTGCCAGCAGCGGGGGACTAGCGGGACCAGGGTACCAAGAGACCCAGTACTTC
. TRBJ2-4 TRBV30 15 . CAWSESPLAKNIQYF TGTGCCTGGAGTGAGTCACCCTTAGCCAAAAACATTCAGTACTTC
. TRBJ2-7 TRBV14 13 . CASSQGGAYEQYF TGTGCCAGCAGCCAAGGCGGAGCCTACGAGCAGTACTTC
TRBD2 TRBJ2-3 TRBV28 17 . CASSSRRTSGVTDTQYF TGTGCCAGCAGTTCGCGACGGACTAGCGGTGTCACAGATACGCAGTATTTT
. TRBJ1-6 TRBV7-2 16 . CASSSTGAKGGSPLHF TGTGCCAGCAGCTCGACCGGGGCGAAAGGGGGATCACCCCTCCACTTT
. TRBJ2-5 TRBV27 16 . CASSSVGVSGQETQYF TGTGCCAGCAGTTCAGTTGGGGTGTCAGGCCAAGAGACCCAGTACTTC
TRBD1 TRBJ1-2 TRBV11-2 16 . CASSLGTGGLNYGYTF TGTGCCAGCAGCCTCGGGACAGGGGGACTAAACTATGGCTACACCTTC
TRBD1 TRBJ1-1 TRBV27 15 . CASSPTGGLNTEAFF TGTGCCAGCAGTCCGACAGGGGGATTGAACACTGAAGCTTTCTTT
. TRBJ1-5 TRBV5-8 11 . CASSHGQPQHF TGTGCCAGCAGCCACGGGCAGCCCCAGCATTTT
TRBD1 TRBJ2-5 TRBV14 14 . CASSQVRGPETQYF TGTGCCAGCAGCCAAGTCAGGGGGCCGGAGACCCAGTACTTC
. TRBJ2-5 TRBV4-2 15 . CASSQVDGRGETQYF TGTGCCAGCAGCCAAGTCGACGGCCGGGGTGAGACCCAGTACTTC